This T cell receptor (beta chain) was recorded in a study of cytomegalovirus exposure and HLA in healthy donors. Overall study: Assignment to the Caucasian-associated ancestry cluster applied to approximately 80% of the approximately 400 genotyped donors. Study-wide results and limits: Earlier findings revealed that most TCR beta V segments proved productive either about 90% or about 30% of the time. Both high specificity and high sensitivity reportedly marked the classifier's diagnosis of cytomegalovirus status.

For this clone: What it recognizes is unknown.

In germline, CDR1 is SGHRS, CDR2 YFSETQ. Germline trimming cut 4 bases from V and 6 bases from J; bases unmatched to any gene: 7. CDR3 length: 14 amino acids. The PCR had 60 Vbeta and 13 Jbeta primers. Assay: immunoSEQ multiplex PCR; the TCRdb copy retains only in-frame clones and omits some. In the table there are roughly 140,000 clones, 76% of which are singletons. The chain recombines TRBV5-1 with TRBJ2-7, with 10 bases matching TRBD1. The receptor's source is a man aged 18-30 years in good health and CMV-seronegative. The material sequenced was PBMCs. The CDR3 DNA follows: TGCGCCAGCAGCCCGACAGGGGGCTATCTCGAGCAGTACTTC. Its translation: CASSPTGGYLEQYF. The full variable domain, in which reference TRBV5-1 and TRBJ2-7 provide the parts outside the CDR3, is KAGVTQTPRYLIKTRGQQVTLSCSPISGHRSVSWYQQTPGQGLQFLFEYFSETQRNKGNFPGRFSGRQFSNSRSEMNVSTLELGDSALYLCASSPTGGYLEQYFGPGTRLTVT.